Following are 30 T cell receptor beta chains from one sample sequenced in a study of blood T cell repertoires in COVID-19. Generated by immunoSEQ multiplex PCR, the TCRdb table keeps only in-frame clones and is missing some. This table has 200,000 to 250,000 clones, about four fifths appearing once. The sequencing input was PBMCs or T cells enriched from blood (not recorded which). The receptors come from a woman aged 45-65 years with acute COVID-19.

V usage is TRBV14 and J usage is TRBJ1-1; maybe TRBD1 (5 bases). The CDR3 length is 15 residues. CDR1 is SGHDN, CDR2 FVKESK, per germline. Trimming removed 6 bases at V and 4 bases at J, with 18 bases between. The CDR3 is CASSRMRGGFTEAFF. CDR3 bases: TGTGCCAGCAGTCGAATGCGGGGGGGGTTCACTGAAGCTTTCTTT.

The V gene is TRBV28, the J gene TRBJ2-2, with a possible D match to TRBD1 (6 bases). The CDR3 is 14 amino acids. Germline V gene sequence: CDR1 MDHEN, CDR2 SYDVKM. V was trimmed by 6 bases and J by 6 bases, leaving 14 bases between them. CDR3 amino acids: CASRPQGLSGELFF. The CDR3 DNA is TGTGCCAGCAGACCTCAGGGGTTATCCGGGGAGCTGTTTTTT.

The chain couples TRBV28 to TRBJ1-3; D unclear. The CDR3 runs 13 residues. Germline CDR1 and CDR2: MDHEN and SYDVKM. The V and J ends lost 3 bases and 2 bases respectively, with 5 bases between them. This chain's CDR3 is CASSFYAGNTIYF. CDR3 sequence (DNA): TGTGCCAGCAGTTTCTACGCTGGAAACACCATATATTTT. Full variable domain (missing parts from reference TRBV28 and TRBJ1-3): DVKVTQSSRYLVKRTGEKVFLECVQDMDHENMFWYRQDPGLGLRLIYFSYDVKMKEKGDIPEGYSVSREKKERFSLILESASTNQTSMYLCASSFYAGNTIYFGEGSWLTVV.

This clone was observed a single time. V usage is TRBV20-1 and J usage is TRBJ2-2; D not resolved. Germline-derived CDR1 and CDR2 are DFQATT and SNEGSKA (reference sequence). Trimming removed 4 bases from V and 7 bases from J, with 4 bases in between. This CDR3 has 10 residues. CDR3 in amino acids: CSAMSGELFF. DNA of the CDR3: TGCAGTGCTATGAGCGGGGAGCTGTTTTTT.

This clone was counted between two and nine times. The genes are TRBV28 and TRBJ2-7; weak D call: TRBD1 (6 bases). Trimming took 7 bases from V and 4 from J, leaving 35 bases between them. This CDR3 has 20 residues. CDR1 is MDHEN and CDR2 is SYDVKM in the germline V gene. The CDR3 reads CASTQYRQGLGLGYSYEQYF. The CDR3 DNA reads TGTGCCAGCACCCAGTACCGGCAGGGGCTGGGTTTGGGCTACTCGTACGAGCAGTACTTC.

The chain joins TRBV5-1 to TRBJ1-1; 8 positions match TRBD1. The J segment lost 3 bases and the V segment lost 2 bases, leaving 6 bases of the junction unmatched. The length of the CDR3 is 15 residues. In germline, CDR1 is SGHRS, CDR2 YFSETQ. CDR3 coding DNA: TGCGCCAGCAGCTTAGCCACAGGGGGTTACACTGAAGCTTTCTTT. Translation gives CASSLATGGYTEAFF.

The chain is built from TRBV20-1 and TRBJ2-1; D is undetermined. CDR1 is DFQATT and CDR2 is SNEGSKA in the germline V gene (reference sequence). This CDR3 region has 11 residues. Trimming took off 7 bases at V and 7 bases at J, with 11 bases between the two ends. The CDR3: CSGLERNEQFF. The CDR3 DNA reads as TGCAGTGGTTTAGAGAGGAATGAGCAGTTCTTC.

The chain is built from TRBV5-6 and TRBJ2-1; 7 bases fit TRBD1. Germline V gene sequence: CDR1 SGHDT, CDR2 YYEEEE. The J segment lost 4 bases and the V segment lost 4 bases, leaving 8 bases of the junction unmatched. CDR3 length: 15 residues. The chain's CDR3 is CASSTSRDSYNEQFF. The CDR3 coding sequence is TGTGCCAGCAGCACGTCCCGGGACAGTTACAATGAGCAGTTCTTC.

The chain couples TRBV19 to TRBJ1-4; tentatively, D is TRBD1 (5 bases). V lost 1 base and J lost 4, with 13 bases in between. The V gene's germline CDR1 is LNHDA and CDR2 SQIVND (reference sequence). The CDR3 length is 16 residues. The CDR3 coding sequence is TGTGCCAGTAGTATAGGCACAGGTGGCGGTAATGAAAAACTGTTTTTT. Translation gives CASSIGTGGGNEKLFF. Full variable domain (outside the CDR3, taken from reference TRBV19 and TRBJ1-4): DGGITQSPKYLFRKEGQNVTLSCEQNLNHDAMYWYRQDPGQGLRLIYYSQIVNDFQKGDIAEGYSVSREKKESFPLTVTSAQKNPTAFYLCASSIGTGGGNEKLFFGSGTQLSVL.

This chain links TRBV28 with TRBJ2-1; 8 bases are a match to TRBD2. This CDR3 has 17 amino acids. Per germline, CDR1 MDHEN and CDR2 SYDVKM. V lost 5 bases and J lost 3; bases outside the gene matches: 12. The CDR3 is CASSPRLAGGIYNEQFF. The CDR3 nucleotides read TGTGCCAGCAGTCCTCGACTTGCGGGGGGTATCTACAATGAGCAGTTCTTC. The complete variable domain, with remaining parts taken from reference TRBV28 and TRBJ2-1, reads DVKVTQSSRYLVKRTGEKVFLECVQDMDHENMFWYRQDPGLGLRLIYFSYDVKMKEKGDIPEGYSVSREKKERFSLILESASTNQTSMYLCASSPRLAGGIYNEQFFGPGTRLTVL.

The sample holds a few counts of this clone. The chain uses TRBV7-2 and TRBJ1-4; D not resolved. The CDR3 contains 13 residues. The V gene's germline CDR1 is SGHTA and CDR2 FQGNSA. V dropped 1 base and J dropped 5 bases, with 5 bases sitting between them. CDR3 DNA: TGTGCCAGCAGCTTAGGCGGGAATGAAAAACTGTTTTTT. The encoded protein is CASSLGGNEKLFF.

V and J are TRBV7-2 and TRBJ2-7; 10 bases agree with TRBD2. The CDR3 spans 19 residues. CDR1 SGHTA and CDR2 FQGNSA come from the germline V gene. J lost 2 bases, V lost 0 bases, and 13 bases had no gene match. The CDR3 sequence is CASSLATSGTSNRAYEQYF. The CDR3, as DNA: TGTGCCAGCAGCTTAGCCACTAGCGGGACATCTAACCGAGCCTACGAGCAGTACTTC.

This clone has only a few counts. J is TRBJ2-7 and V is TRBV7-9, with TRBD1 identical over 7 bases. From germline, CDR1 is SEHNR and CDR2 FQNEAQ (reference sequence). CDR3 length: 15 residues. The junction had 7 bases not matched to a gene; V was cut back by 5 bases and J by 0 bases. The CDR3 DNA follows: TGTGCCAGCAGCCACCCAGGGGGTCACTCCTACGAGCAGTACTTC. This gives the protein CASSHPGGHSYEQYF. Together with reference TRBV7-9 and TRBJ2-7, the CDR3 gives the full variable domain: DTGVSQNPRHKITKRGQNVTFRCDPISEHNRLYWYRQTLGQGPEFLTYFQNEAQLEKSRLLSDRFSAERPKGSFSTLEIQRTEQGDSAMYLCASSHPGGHSYEQYFGPGTRLTVT.

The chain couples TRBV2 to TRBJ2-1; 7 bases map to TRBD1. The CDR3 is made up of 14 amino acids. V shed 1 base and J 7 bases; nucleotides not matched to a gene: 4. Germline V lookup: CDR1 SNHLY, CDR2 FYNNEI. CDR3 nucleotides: TGTGCCAGCAGTGAAGTAAGGGGGCTGAATGAGCAGTTCTTC. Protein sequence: CASSEVRGLNEQFF.

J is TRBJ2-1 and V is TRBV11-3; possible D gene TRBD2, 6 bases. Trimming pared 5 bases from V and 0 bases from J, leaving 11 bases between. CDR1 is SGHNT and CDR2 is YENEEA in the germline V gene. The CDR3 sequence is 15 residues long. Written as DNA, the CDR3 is TGTGCCAGCAGCCCCCGGGGGAGCTCCTACAATGAGCAGTTCTTC. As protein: CASSPRGSSYNEQFF.

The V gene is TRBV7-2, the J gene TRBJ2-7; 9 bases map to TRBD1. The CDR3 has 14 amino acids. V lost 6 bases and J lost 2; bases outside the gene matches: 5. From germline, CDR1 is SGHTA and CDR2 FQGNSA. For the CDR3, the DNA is TGTGCCAGCAGTTTACAGGGGGCCACCTACGAGCAGTACTTC. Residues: CASSLQGATYEQYF.

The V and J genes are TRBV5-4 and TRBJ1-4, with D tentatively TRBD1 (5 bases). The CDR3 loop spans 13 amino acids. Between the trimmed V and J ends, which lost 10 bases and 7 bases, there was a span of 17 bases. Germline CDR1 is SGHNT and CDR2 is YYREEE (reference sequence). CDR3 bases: TGTGCCGGAACATTTGGGGGGAGTGAAAAACTGTTTTTT. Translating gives CAGTFGGSEKLFF.

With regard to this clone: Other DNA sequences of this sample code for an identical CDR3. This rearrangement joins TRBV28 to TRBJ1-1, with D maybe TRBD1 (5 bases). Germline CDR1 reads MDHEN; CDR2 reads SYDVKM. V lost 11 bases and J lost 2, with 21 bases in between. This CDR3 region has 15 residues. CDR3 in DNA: TGTGCCTCCGGGGGGTGGGGCTCGGGAAACACTGAAGCTTTCTTT. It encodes CASGGWGSGNTEAFF.

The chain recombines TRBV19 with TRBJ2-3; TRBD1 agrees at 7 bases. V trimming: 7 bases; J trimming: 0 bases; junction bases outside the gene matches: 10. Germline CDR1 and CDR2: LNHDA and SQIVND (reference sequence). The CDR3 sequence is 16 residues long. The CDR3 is CASIRGGDSSTDTQYF. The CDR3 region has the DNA TGTGCCAGTATCCGAGGGGGCGACTCTAGCACAGATACGCAGTATTTT.

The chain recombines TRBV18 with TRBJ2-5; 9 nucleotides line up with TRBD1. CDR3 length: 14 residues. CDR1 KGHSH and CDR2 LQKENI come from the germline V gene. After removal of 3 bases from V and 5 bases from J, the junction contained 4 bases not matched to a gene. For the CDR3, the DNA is TGTGCCAGCTCACCGAACAGGGGGCAGGAGACCCAGTACTTC. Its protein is CASSPNRGQETQYF.

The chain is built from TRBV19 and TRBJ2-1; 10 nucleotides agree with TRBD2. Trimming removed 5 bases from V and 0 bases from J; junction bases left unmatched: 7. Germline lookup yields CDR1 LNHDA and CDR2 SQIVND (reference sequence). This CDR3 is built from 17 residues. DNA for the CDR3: TGTGCCAGTAGTTCCGCTAGCGGGAGCTACTCCTACAATGAGCAGTTCTTC. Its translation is CASSSASGSYSYNEQFF. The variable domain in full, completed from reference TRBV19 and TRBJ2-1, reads DGGITQSPKYLFRKEGQNVTLSCEQNLNHDAMYWYRQDPGQGLRLIYYSQIVNDFQKGDIAEGYSVSREKKESFPLTVTSAQKNPTAFYLCASSSASGSYSYNEQFFGPGTRLTVL.

CDR3: CASRRVGGNQPQHF. CDR3 coding DNA: TGTGCCAGCCGACGGGTGGGAGGCAATCAGCCCCAGCATTTT. The chain has TRBV6-5 and TRBJ1-5; unclear D gene. Germline assignment: CDR1 MNHEY and CDR2 SVGAGI. V was trimmed by 8 bases and J by 2 bases, leaving 13 bases between them. This CDR3 has 14 residues.

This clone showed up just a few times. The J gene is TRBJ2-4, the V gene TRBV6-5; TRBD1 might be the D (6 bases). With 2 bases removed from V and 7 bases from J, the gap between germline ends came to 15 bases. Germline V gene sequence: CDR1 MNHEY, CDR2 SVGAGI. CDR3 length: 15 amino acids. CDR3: CASSYGWGPGNIQYF. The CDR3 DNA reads TGTGCCAGCAGTTACGGATGGGGGCCTGGTAACATTCAGTACTTC.

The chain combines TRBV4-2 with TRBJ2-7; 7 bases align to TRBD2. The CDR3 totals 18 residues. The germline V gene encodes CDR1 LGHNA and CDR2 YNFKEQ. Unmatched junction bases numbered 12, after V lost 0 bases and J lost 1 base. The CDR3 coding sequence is TGTGCCAGCAGCCAAGATAATAGACGGCCTAGCGGATCCTACGAGCAGTACTTC. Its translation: CASSQDNRRPSGSYEQYF.

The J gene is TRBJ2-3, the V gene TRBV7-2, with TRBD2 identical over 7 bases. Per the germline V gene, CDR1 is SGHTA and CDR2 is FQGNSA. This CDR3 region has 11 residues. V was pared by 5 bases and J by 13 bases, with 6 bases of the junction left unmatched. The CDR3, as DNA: TGTGCCAGCAGCGTCGGGGGGACGAAGTATTTT. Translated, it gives CASSVGGTKYF.

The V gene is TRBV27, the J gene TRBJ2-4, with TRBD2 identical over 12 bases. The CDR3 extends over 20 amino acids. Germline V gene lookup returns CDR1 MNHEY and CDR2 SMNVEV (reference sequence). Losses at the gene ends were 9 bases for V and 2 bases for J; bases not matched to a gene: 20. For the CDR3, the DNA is TGTGCCAGTAAAACTAGCGGGGGGACCGCCTTGGGGTTATCCAAAAACATTCAGTACTTC. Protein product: CASKTSGGTALGLSKNIQYF.

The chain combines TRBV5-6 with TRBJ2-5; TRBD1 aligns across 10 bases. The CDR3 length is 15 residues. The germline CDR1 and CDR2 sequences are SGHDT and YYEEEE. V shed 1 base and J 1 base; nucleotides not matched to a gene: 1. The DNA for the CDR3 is TGTGCCAGCAGCTTGAGGACAGGGGGCCAAGAGACCCAGTACTTC. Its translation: CASSLRTGGQETQYF.

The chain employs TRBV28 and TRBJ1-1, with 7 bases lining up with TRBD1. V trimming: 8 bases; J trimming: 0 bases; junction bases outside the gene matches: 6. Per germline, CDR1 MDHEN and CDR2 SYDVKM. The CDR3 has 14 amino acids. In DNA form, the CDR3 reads TGTGCCAGCGGGGGACAGTCACTGAACACTGAAGCTTTCTTT. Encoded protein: CASGGQSLNTEAFF.

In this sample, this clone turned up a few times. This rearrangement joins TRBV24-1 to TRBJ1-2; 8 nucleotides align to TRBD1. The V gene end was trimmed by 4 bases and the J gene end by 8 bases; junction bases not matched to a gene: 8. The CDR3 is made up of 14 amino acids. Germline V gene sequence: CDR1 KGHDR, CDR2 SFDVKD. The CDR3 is CATSETGALEGYTF. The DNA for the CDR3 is TGTGCCACCAGTGAGACAGGGGCTCTGGAAGGCTACACCTTC.

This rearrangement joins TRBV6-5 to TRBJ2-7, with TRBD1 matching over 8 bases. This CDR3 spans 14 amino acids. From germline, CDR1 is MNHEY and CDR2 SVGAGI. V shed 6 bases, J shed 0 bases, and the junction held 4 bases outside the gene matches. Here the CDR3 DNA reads TGTGCCAGCAGCCCGACAGGGGTCTCCTACGAGCAGTACTTC. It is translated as CASSPTGVSYEQYF.